One and the same sample provided the 30 T cell receptor beta chains below, sequenced in a study of shared clonotypes between healthy human individuals. Data came from immunoSEQ multiplex PCR; TCRdb stores just in-frame clones and leaves some out. The sample contains about 2 million clones, about 95% of which appear only once. CD8 cells regarded as naive lacked CD45RO, were positively chosen for CCR7, and omitted terminally differentiated effector memory CD45RA+ cells. The sequenced sample was naive CD8+ T cells sorted from blood. Receptors originate from a young man in good health.

As to this clone: The sample holds other DNA sequences that translate to the same CDR3. The chain couples TRBV5-1 to TRBJ2-7; D assignment may be TRBD1 or TRBD2 (5 bases each). Germline lookup yields CDR1 SGHRS and CDR2 YFSETQ. CDR3 length: 13 amino acids. Trimming took off 2 bases at V and 2 bases at J, with 8 bases between the two ends. CDR3 region: CASSFGTAYEQYF. The CDR3 bases are TGCGCCAGCAGCTTCGGGACCGCCTACGAGCAGTACTTC.

The V call is TRBV6-5, the J call TRBJ2-7; 7 bases align to TRBD1. Per germline, CDR1 MNHEY and CDR2 SVGAGI. With 3 bases clipped from V and 3 bases from J, the junction kept 11 bases outside the gene matches. CDR3 length: 16 residues. The CDR3 spells CASSYSSGQESYEQYF. In DNA form, the CDR3 reads TGTGCCAGCAGTTATTCCAGCGGACAGGAGAGCTACGAGCAGTACTTC.

Of note for this clone: Other DNA sequences in this sample translate to the same CDR3. The chain is built from TRBV6-5 and TRBJ2-1; D may be TRBD2 (6 bases). Between the trimmed V and J ends, which lost 0 bases and 5 bases, there was a span of 8 bases. From germline, CDR1 is MNHEY and CDR2 SVGAGI. The CDR3 is made up of 14 amino acids. The CDR3 here is CASSYSEGDNEQFF. CDR3 nucleotides: TGTGCCAGCAGTTACTCGGAGGGAGACAATGAGCAGTTCTTC.

V is TRBV7-9 and J is TRBJ2-2; D ambiguous. The germline gives CDR1 SEHNR, CDR2 FQNEAQ (reference sequence). The CDR3 covers 17 residues. V was clipped by 5 bases and J by 0 bases, with 16 bases between them. This CDR3 reads CASSPPVETSNTGELFF. Written as DNA, the CDR3 is TGTGCCAGCAGCCCGCCTGTCGAGACTTCGAACACCGGGGAGCTGTTTTTT.

This CDR3 reads CASSFFQGYYEQYF. CDR3 nucleotide sequence: TGTGCCAGCAGCTTCTTCCAGGGTTACTACGAGCAGTACTTC. This chain joins TRBV11-2 and TRBJ2-7, with D possibly being TRBD1 (5 bases). V shed 3 bases and J shed 3 bases, with 12 bases lying between them. In germline, CDR1 is SGHAT, CDR2 FQNNGV. The CDR3 has 14 residues.

In regard to this clone: Within the sample, other DNA sequences also encode this same CDR3. V is TRBV7-9 and J is TRBJ1-1; D unclear. The V gene's germline CDR1 is SEHNR and CDR2 FQNEAQ (reference sequence). The germline V and J ends were trimmed by 3 bases and 1 base, with 9 bases remaining between them. CDR3 length: 14 residues. This chain's CDR3 is CASSLGGPNTEAFF. The DNA of the CDR3 is TGTGCCAGCAGCTTGGGAGGACCGAACACTGAAGCTTTCTTT.

The genes are TRBV9 and TRBJ2-7; no clear D. The CDR3 has 13 residues. Deletions cut 3 bases from V and 6 bases from J, with 13 bases between. From germline, CDR1 is SGDLS and CDR2 YYNGEE. In nucleotides, the CDR3 is TGTGCCAGCAGCGAGGGAATTAACCCCGAGCAGTACTTC. Protein: CASSEGINPEQYF.

The chain is built from TRBV7-9 and TRBJ1-1; D is possibly TRBD1 (5 bases). Between the trimmed V and J ends, which lost 6 bases and 6 bases, there was a span of 11 bases. There are 12 residues in the CDR3. Germline loops: CDR1 SEHNR, CDR2 FQNEAQ (reference sequence). This chain's CDR3 is CASSYVGAEAFF. As DNA, the CDR3 is TGTGCCAGCAGTTATGTAGGGGCTGAAGCTTTCTTT.

The chain recombines TRBV5-1 with TRBJ2-2; D may be TRBD1 (6 bases). Germline V lookup: CDR1 SGHRS, CDR2 YFSETQ. The CDR3 length is 16 residues. V lost 4 bases and J lost 3, with 16 bases in between. The chain's CDR3 is CASSEDGQQYTGELFF. CDR3 coding DNA: TGCGCCAGCAGCGAGGACGGACAGCAGTACACCGGGGAGCTGTTTTTT.

The V gene is TRBV4-1, the J gene TRBJ1-2; the D is unclear. CDR3 length equals 17 residues. Germline CDR1 reads MGHRA; CDR2 reads YSYEKL. The V end was cut by 0 bases, the J end by 8 bases, with 22 bases between. CDR3 sequence: CASSQDRLQATSGGYTF. CDR3 bases: TGCGCCAGCAGCCAAGATCGCTTACAAGCCACTTCAGGCGGCTACACCTTC.

This rearrangement joins TRBV6-6 to TRBJ1-6; 7 nucleotides agree with TRBD1. Germline CDR1 is MNHNY and CDR2 is SVGAGI (reference sequence). The CDR3 is made up of 16 amino acids. V was clipped by 2 bases and J by 4 bases; unmatched bases: 5. The CDR3 region is CASSYLTGQYNSPLHF. The CDR3 DNA is TGTGCCAGCAGTTACCTAACGGGACAGTATAATTCACCCCTCCACTTT.

The CDR3 here is CASRMTGLSSYNSPLHF. The CDR3 DNA sequence: TGTGCCAGCAGGATGACGGGCCTTAGCTCCTATAATTCACCCCTCCACTTT. The V gene is TRBV2, the J gene TRBJ1-6; D uncertain. CDR3 length equals 17 residues. Germline CDR1 reads SNHLY; CDR2 reads FYNNEI. V was clipped by 6 bases and J by 0 bases, with 15 bases between them.

This chain links TRBV7-9 with TRBJ2-7; 8 nucleotides line up with TRBD1. V was pared by 5 bases and J by 3 bases, with 12 bases of the junction left unmatched. Per the germline V gene, CDR1 is SEHNR and CDR2 is FQNEAQ (reference sequence). The CDR3 covers 16 residues. The CDR3 DNA sequence: TGTGCCAGCAGCCGCACTATACCGGGACAGGACTACGAGCAGTACTTC. This translates into CASSRTIPGQDYEQYF.

The V call is TRBV28, the J call TRBJ2-2, with 11 bases lining up with TRBD1. CDR1 is MDHEN, CDR2 SYDVKM, per germline. V lost 5 bases to trimming and J lost 4 bases; unmatched junction nucleotides: 6. This CDR3 comprises 16 residues. For the CDR3, the DNA is TGTGCCAGCAGTCCAACCGGGACAGGGGGCACCGGGGAGCTGTTTTTT. It translates to CASSPTGTGGTGELFF.

This sequence joins TRBV19 and TRBJ1-2; D possibly corresponds to TRBD1 (6 bases). The CDR3 consists of 16 residues. In germline, CDR1 is LNHDA, CDR2 SQIVND (reference sequence). V shed 3 bases and J shed 0 bases, with 14 bases lying between them. The CDR3: CASSINGQPSNYGYTF. CDR3 sequence (DNA): TGTGCCAGTAGTATCAACGGACAGCCATCTAACTATGGCTACACCTTC.

About this clone itself: Other DNA sequences in the sample encode the same CDR3. The V and J genes are TRBV7-9 and TRBJ2-1; 7 nucleotides match TRBD2. Per germline, CDR1 SEHNR and CDR2 FQNEAQ (reference sequence). The CDR3 spans 12 residues. The ends lost 4 bases at V and 6 bases at J; junction bases unmatched: 0. The DNA for the CDR3 is TGTGCCAGCAGCTCGGGAGGCAATGAGCAGTTCTTC. Translated, it gives CASSSGGNEQFF.

J is TRBJ2-3 and V is TRBV7-8; TRBD2 aligns across 7 bases. From germline, CDR1 is SGHVS and CDR2 FQNEAQ. V was pared by 8 bases and J by 1 base, with 9 bases of the junction left unmatched. The CDR3 has 15 residues. The CDR3 nucleotides read TGTGCCAGCTCCCTCACGGGGGGACGCACAGATACGCAGTATTTT. This codes for CASSLTGGRTDTQYF.

The chain links TRBV7-8 to TRBJ2-2; 7 bases match TRBD1. The CDR3 runs to 17 residues. The V gene end was trimmed by 1 base and the J gene end by 9 bases; junction bases not matched to a gene: 14. CDR1 and CDR2 (germline): SGHVS, FQNEAQ. For the CDR3, the DNA is TGTGCCAGCAGCTTAGGGTTGGTAGGGGGCTCGATCAGGGAGCTGTTTTTT. Its protein is CASSLGLVGGSIRELFF.

A remark on this clone: The sample contains more than one DNA sequence encoding this CDR3. The chain couples TRBV18 to TRBJ2-5; D call uncertain. Trimming shortened V by 0 bases and J by 1 base, and 3 bases separated the two germline ends. Germline V lookup: CDR1 KGHSH, CDR2 LQKENI. The CDR3 is 13 residues long. The CDR3 loop is CASSPPSQETQYF. The CDR3 DNA follows: TGTGCCAGCTCACCACCTAGCCAAGAGACCCAGTACTTC.

This sequence joins TRBV6-5 and TRBJ2-2, with D maybe TRBD1 (5 bases). V dropped 2 bases and J dropped 1 base, with 8 bases sitting between them. CDR1 and CDR2 (germline): MNHEY, SVGAGI. The CDR3 extends over 15 amino acids. Written as DNA, the CDR3 is TGTGCCAGCAGTTACGAGCAGGGGAACACCGGGGAGCTGTTTTTT. This encodes CASSYEQGNTGELFF.

The chain employs TRBV11-2 and TRBJ2-4; D gene uncertain. The V end was cut by 3 bases, the J end by 0 bases, with 15 bases between. The germline gives CDR1 SGHAT, CDR2 FQNNGV. The CDR3 is 17 amino acids. CDR3: CASSFQNPGSAKNIQYF. The CDR3 bases are TGTGCCAGCAGCTTCCAGAACCCGGGCTCAGCCAAAAACATTCAGTACTTC.

The sample holds a few counts of this clone. This chain connects TRBV6-1 to TRBJ1-6; TRBD1 matches at 8 bases. The CDR3 runs to 15 residues. From germline, CDR1 is MNHNS and CDR2 SASEGT. The V gene end was trimmed by 5 bases and the J gene end by 6 bases; junction bases not matched to a gene: 6. The CDR3 nucleotides are TGTGCCAGCAGTTCCCTCGGACAGGGTAATTCACCCCTCCACTTT. It translates to CASSSLGQGNSPLHF.

This chain joins TRBV7-6 and TRBJ2-7; D gene ambiguous. There are 13 residues in the CDR3. V shed 5 bases and J shed 2 bases, with 10 bases lying between them. Germline V gene sequence: CDR1 SGHVS, CDR2 FNYEAQ. CDR3 loop: CASSPQDTYEQYF. Here the CDR3 DNA reads TGTGCCAGCAGCCCCCAAGACACCTACGAGCAGTACTTC.

The chain links TRBV7-2 to TRBJ1-2; 11 nucleotides line up with TRBD1. V trimming: 5 bases; J trimming: 5 bases; junction bases outside the gene matches: 7. Per the germline V gene, CDR1 is SGHTA and CDR2 is FQGNSA. This CDR3 is built from 15 residues. CDR3 region: CASSPPGTGGYGYTF. DNA for the CDR3: TGTGCCAGCAGCCCGCCCGGGACAGGGGGATATGGCTACACCTTC.

The chain has TRBV27 and TRBJ2-1, with 8 bases that match TRBD2. This CDR3 is 15 amino acids long. Unmatched junction bases numbered 9, after V lost 2 bases and J lost 9 bases. Germline loops: CDR1 MNHEY, CDR2 SMNVEV (reference sequence). CDR3 sequence: CASSLTSGPSGEQFF. CDR3 nucleotide sequence: TGTGCCAGCAGTTTAACTAGCGGCCCCTCGGGTGAGCAGTTCTTC.

The genes are TRBV29-1 and TRBJ2-7, with D unclear. Trimming pared 0 bases from V and 6 bases from J, leaving 9 bases between. The CDR3 has 12 residues. The germline CDR1 and CDR2 sequences are SQVTM and ANQGSEA. The CDR3 DNA reads as TGCAGCGTTGAAGATGCCACGTCCGAGCAGTACTTC. Translating it yields CSVEDATSEQYF.

This chain links TRBV4-3 with TRBJ2-3; TRBD2 aligns across 11 bases. This CDR3 contains 16 residues. Germline assignment: CDR1 LGHNA and CDR2 YSLEER. Losses at the gene ends were 1 base for V and 1 base for J; bases not matched to a gene: 1. CDR3 loop: CASSQAGLAGTDTQYF. Written as DNA, the CDR3 is TGCGCCAGCAGCCAAGCGGGACTAGCGGGCACAGATACGCAGTATTTT.

With regard to this clone: Other DNA sequences of this sample code for an identical CDR3. V usage is TRBV29-1 and J usage is TRBJ1-2; no clear D gene. The CDR3 totals 11 residues. V lost 6 bases and J lost 0, with 5 bases in between. The germline V gene has CDR1 SQVTM and CDR2 ANQGSEA. This chain's CDR3 is CSVTSNYGYTF. The DNA for the CDR3 is TGCAGCGTAACCTCTAACTATGGCTACACCTTC.

The rearrangement links TRBV11-2 to TRBJ1-2; a weak D match, TRBD1 (5 bases). V shed 0 bases and J shed 2 bases, with 10 bases lying between them. This CDR3 is built from 15 residues. The germline V gene encodes CDR1 SGHAT and CDR2 FQNNGV. The CDR3 sequence is CASSLDLRTNYGYTF. CDR3 sequence (DNA): TGTGCCAGCAGCTTAGATTTACGGACAAACTATGGCTACACCTTC.

The count of this clone is one. This chain joins TRBV27 and TRBJ1-4, with TRBD1 as a possible D gene (5 bases). V was trimmed by 6 bases and J by 7 bases, leaving 12 bases between them. Germline CDR1 and CDR2: MNHEY and SMNVEV (reference sequence). The CDR3 consists of 13 residues. The CDR3: CASRWGMGEKLFF. DNA of the CDR3: TGTGCCAGCAGATGGGGGATGGGTGAAAAACTGTTTTTT.